This TCR beta chain comes out of a study of blood T cell repertoires in COVID-19. Germline V lookup: CDR1 MNHEY, CDR2 SVGEGT. V shed 2 bases, J shed 1 base, and the junction held 11 bases outside the gene matches. This CDR3 comprises 18 residues. In the study's own analysis: Quantification of nucleated cells was approximated via reference gene primer amplification. This table comes from immunoSEQ multiplex PCR, and its TCRdb copy is limited to in-frame clones, with some not included. V and J calls and clone size are given by that table; D and trimming were obtained from the DNA. There are 400,000 or so clones in the sample; 88% occur only once, and approximately 2.1% lies in the top ten.

The receptor comes from a woman aged 40 to 50 with acute COVID-19. The V and J genes are TRBV6-2 or TRBV6-3 and TRBJ2-4; TRBD1 matches 7 bases. Input material: PBMCs or T cells enriched from blood (not recorded which). For the CDR3, the DNA is TGTGCCAGCAGTTACGCCAGGACAGAACAGGGGGCCAAAAACATTCAGTACTTC. Translating gives CASSYARTEQGAKNIQYF.